What follows describes a single TCR beta chain. These data come from a study of identical twins. A single record per CDR3 protein comes from TCRdb applying MiXCR to the 5' RACE reads. Of about 790,000 distinct CDR3 sequences in the sample, 15% to 20% were seen once. The length of the CDR3 is 15 residues. Germline values: CDR1 SGDLS, CDR2 YYNGEE. Trimming shortened V by 0 bases and J by 4 bases, and 13 bases separated the two germline ends. The sample was also reused in another study, on T cells expressing NK-cell markers. This second study notes: The TCR beta repertoires were obtained from sorted CD3+CD56+NKG2C+, CD3+CD56+NKG2C- and CD3+CD56-NKG2C+ T cells.

Sample: PBMCs. The TCR was taken from a young woman in good health. The J gene is TRBJ1-1, the V gene TRBV9; possible D gene TRBD1, 5 bases. The CDR3 here is CASSVDPGSGTEAFF. The CDR3 region has the DNA TGTGCCAGCAGCGTAGATCCAGGGTCGGGCACTGAAGCTTTCTTT.